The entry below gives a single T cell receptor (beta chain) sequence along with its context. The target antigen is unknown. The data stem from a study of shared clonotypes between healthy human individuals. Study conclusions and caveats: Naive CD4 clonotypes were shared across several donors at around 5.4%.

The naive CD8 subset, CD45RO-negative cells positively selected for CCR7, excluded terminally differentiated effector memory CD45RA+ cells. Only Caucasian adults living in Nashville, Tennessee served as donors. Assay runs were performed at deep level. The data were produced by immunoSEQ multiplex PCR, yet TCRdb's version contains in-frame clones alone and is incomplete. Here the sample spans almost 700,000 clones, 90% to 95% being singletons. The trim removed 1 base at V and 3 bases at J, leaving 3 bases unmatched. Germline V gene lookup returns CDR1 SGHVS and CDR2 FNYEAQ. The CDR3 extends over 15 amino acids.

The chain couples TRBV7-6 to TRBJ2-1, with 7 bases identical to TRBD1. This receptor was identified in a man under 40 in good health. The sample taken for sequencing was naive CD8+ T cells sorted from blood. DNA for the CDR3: TGTGCCAGCAGCTTAGTGTCAGGGGGCTACAATGAGCAGTTCTTC. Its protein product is CASSLVSGGYNEQFF.